This record looks at one TCR beta chain sequence and its context. No antigen is known for it. This sample is part of a study of shared clonotypes between healthy human individuals. Study-wide results and caveats: Clonotype sharing among donors likely depends on sequencing depth.

Clones were sequenced by immunoSEQ multiplex PCR, and TCRdb holds only the in-frame ones, with some missing. The sample has approximately 440,000 clones, approximately 71% seen once; the top ten hold 9.5% to 15%. Specimen: PBMCs. The receptor was isolated from a woman between 40 and 50 years old in good health. Some clones in this sample may be carry-over from other donors' samples.

CDR3 in DNA: TGCGCCAGCAGCCAAGCGACCCGTTCCCACTATGGCTACACCTTC. Its protein product is CASSQATRSHYGYTF. The chain combines TRBV4-1 with TRBJ1-2; unclear D gene. Germline loops: CDR1 MGHRA, CDR2 YSYEKL. V lost 1 base and J 3 bases, leaving 12 bases between the germline ends. This CDR3 region has 15 residues.